This T cell receptor beta chain was sequenced for a study of synovial regulatory T cells in juvenile arthritis. Profiling relied on immunoSEQ multiplex PCR, and the TCRdb table lists in-frame clones only, not all of them. Its table records over a thousand clones. Matched peripheral blood accompanied the synovial fluid taken from each patient with active arthritis. The CDR3 consists of 15 residues. DNA is not recorded here. From germline, CDR1 is SGHTA and CDR2 FQGNSA. Sequences were obtained from Treg cells from the synovium. The TCR comes from a donor between 2 and 29 years old with juvenile idiopathic arthritis. V and J are TRBV7-2 and TRBJ2-2; TCRdb selects TRBD1, and the lack of DNA leaves this call unchecked. CDR3 region: CASSYGQGYTGELFF.